A selection of T cell receptor beta chains follows, all from one sample in a study of blood T cell repertoires in COVID-19. Repertoires were generated with immunoSEQ multiplex PCR, while TCRdb's copy carries only in-frame clones and drops some. Here the sample spans hundreds of thousands of clones, roughly nine tenths being singletons. The sequenced sample was PBMCs or T cells enriched from blood (not recorded which). The receptors shown here come from a man aged 55 to 70 who had recovered from COVID-19. Each CDR3 is given with its conserved first and last residue. D genes are given only for firm matches. The listing skips clone size in some rows; elsewhere it reads once, few, many or a size class.

J: TRBJ1-5
V: TRBV4-2
D: NA
size: once
DNA: TGTGCCAGCAGCCAAGCGCGGACAAATCAGCCCCAGCATTTT
CDR3: CASSQARTNQPQHF

J: TRBJ1-2
V: TRBV7-9
D: NA
size: NA
DNA: TGTGCCAGCAGCGCGGGTGTGGTCTACACCTTC
CDR3: CASSAGVVYTF

J: TRBJ2-1
V: TRBV10-3
D: NA
size: NA
DNA: TGTGCCATCTCTGGAGGGGTCGACGAGCAGTTCTTC
CDR3: CAISGGVDEQFF

J: TRBJ1-1
V: TRBV9
D: NA
size: NA
DNA: TGTGCCAGCAGCTCCCGACAGTATGAAGCTTTCTTT
CDR3: CASSSRQYEAFF

J: TRBJ2-6
V: TRBV29-1
D: NA
size: NA
DNA: TGCAGCGTTGAAACCGCCCGGAGCGGGGCCAACGTCCTGACTTTC
CDR3: CSVETARSGANVLTF

J: TRBJ1-2
V: TRBV30
D: NA
size: NA
DNA: TGTGCCTGGATCGGCTCAGGTCGTGACGGCTACACCTTC
CDR3: CAWIGSGRDGYTF

J: TRBJ1-2
V: TRBV2
D: NA
size: NA
DNA: TGTGCCAGCTCCCTAATACAGGAGTATGGCTACACCTTC
CDR3: CASSLIQEYGYTF

J: TRBJ2-7
V: TRBV5-1
D: TRBD1
size: NA
DNA: TGCGCCAGCACCCCACGGACAGGGGTCAACGAGCAGTACTTC
CDR3: CASTPRTGVNEQYF

J: TRBJ1-2
V: TRBV6-5
D: TRBD1
size: NA
DNA: TGTGCCAGCGGCCCCACCGGGACAGTCTATGGCTACACCTTC
CDR3: CASGPTGTVYGYTF

J: TRBJ1-2
V: TRBV12-5
D: TRBD1
size: few
DNA: TGTGCTAGTGGTTTGGTCGGGACAGCGATCCTGGCAACCTTC
CDR3: CASGLVGTAILATF

J: TRBJ2-1
V: TRBV10-3
D: TRBD2
size: NA
DNA: TGTGCCGGCGGAGGGCGGGAGGACTCCTACAATGAGCAGTTCTTC
CDR3: CAGGGREDSYNEQFF

J: TRBJ1-2
V: TRBV27
D: NA
size: NA
DNA: TGTGCCAGCGGCCGGACTGTTAACTATGGCTACACCTTC
CDR3: CASGRTVNYGYTF

J: TRBJ2-5
V: TRBV5-1
D: TRBD2
size: NA
DNA: TGCGCCAGCACTAGCGGGTTACAAGAGACCCAGTACTTC
CDR3: CASTSGLQETQYF

J: TRBJ2-7
V: TRBV19
D: TRBD1
size: NA
DNA: TGTGCCAGTAGAGGTCTCTCGGGACAGGGTCGCTACGAGCAGTACTTC
CDR3: CASRGLSGQGRYEQYF

J: TRBJ2-1
V: TRBV7-9
D: TRBD2
size: NA
DNA: TGTGCCAGCAGCCCCCAGCGGGGGGGCCCCGCCTACAATGAGCAGTTCTTC
CDR3: CASSPQRGGPAYNEQFF

J: TRBJ2-7
V: TRBV20-1
D: NA
size: NA
DNA: TGCAGTGCTAGTATCCCTACCTCGAGCTCCTACGAGCAGTACTTC
CDR3: CSASIPTSSSYEQYF

J: TRBJ2-2
V: TRBV7-6
D: NA
size: NA
DNA: TGTGCCAGCAGCTTAGGGAAGGGGCAGATCACCGGGGAGCTGTTTTTT
CDR3: CASSLGKGQITGELFF

J: TRBJ2-3
V: TRBV5-1
D: NA
size: once
DNA: TGCGCCAGCAGCTTGGTGTCTGCGGTAGAGGGCAGGCAGTATTTT
CDR3: CASSLVSAVEGRQYF

J: TRBJ1-5
V: TRBV5-1
D: NA
size: NA
DNA: TGCGCCAGCAGCTTGGAGACAGGTCCCCAGCATTTT
CDR3: CASSLETGPQHF

J: TRBJ2-3
V: TRBV30
D: TRBD1
size: NA
DNA: TGTGCCTGGACAGTAGGGACAGGGTTTTTAGATACGCAGTATTTT
CDR3: CAWTVGTGFLDTQYF

J: TRBJ2-2
V: TRBV3-1/TRBV3-2
D: TRBD1
size: once
DNA: TGTGCCAGCAGCCAAGGCAGGGGGTCCACCGGGGAGCTGTTTTTT
CDR3: CASSQGRGSTGELFF

J: TRBJ1-5
V: TRBV19
D: TRBD1
size: NA
DNA: TGTGCCAGTAGGGAGACAGGGGAGGGTCAGCCCCAGCATTTT
CDR3: CASRETGEGQPQHF

J: TRBJ2-1
V: TRBV20-1
D: TRBD2
size: NA
DNA: TGCAGTGCTAGTGGCGGGGGGATGGGTGAGCAGTTCTTC
CDR3: CSASGGGMGEQFF

J: TRBJ2-2
V: TRBV6-1
D: NA
size: NA
DNA: TGTGCCAGCAGTGAAGGGACATATACCGGGGAGCTGTTTTTT
CDR3: CASSEGTYTGELFF

J: TRBJ1-5
V: TRBV3-1/TRBV3-2
D: NA
size: once
DNA: TGTGCCAGCAGCCAAGCGGGGGTCGGGCAGCCCCAGCATTTT
CDR3: CASSQAGVGQPQHF

J: TRBJ1-1
V: TRBV19
D: NA
size: NA
DNA: TGTGCCAGTAGTGACAAGAAGAACACTGAAGCTTTCTTT
CDR3: CASSDKKNTEAFF

J: TRBJ2-1
V: TRBV20-1
D: NA
size: NA
DNA: TGCAGTGCTAGTAGTACGGTTCACAATGAGCAGTTCTTC
CDR3: CSASSTVHNEQFF

J: TRBJ1-2
V: TRBV15
D: NA
size: NA
DNA: TGTGCCACCTCGACAGCTAACTATGGCTACACCTTC
CDR3: CATSTANYGYTF

J: TRBJ2-1
V: TRBV5-1
D: TRBD2
size: NA
DNA: TGCGCCAGCAGAGGACTAGCGTCTTACAATGAGCAGTTCTTC
CDR3: CASRGLASYNEQFF

J: TRBJ1-1
V: TRBV25-1
D: NA
size: NA
DNA: TGTGCCAGCCCGGGGGGGAAGCCAATGAACACTGAAGCTTTCTTT
CDR3: CASPGGKPMNTEAFF

J: TRBJ2-7
V: TRBV6-5
D: NA
size: NA
DNA: TGTGCCAGCGCCCTGATACGTGGACACGTCTACGAGCAGTACTTC
CDR3: CASALIRGHVYEQYF

J: TRBJ2-2
V: TRBV7-2
D: NA
size: NA
DNA: TGTGCCAGCAGCCCGTCCAGGGCGCGCTCGAGGGAGCTGTTTTTT
CDR3: CASSPSRARSRELFF

J: TRBJ1-2
V: TRBV4-1
D: NA
size: NA
DNA: TGCGCCAGCAGCCAAGATGCAGGGCCAGGGGGCTACACCTTC
CDR3: CASSQDAGPGGYTF

J: TRBJ2-7
V: TRBV30
D: TRBD2
size: NA
DNA: TGTGCCTGGAGTCGCGGGGGATCCTACGAGCAGTACTTC
CDR3: CAWSRGGSYEQYF

J: TRBJ2-1
V: TRBV7-9
D: TRBD2
size: NA
DNA: TGTGCCAGCAGCTTAGGTAGCGGGAGGTATGCGAATGAGCAGTTCTTC
CDR3: CASSLGSGRYANEQFF

J: TRBJ1-2
V: TRBV7-8
D: NA
size: NA
DNA: TGTGCCAGCAGCTTAGGGACGATCACGGGGGGCTACACCTTC
CDR3: CASSLGTITGGYTF

J: TRBJ2-6
V: TRBV19
D: NA
size: NA
DNA: TGTGCCAGTAGTAGCCACACAGGGTCTGGGGCCAACGTCCTGACTTTC
CDR3: CASSSHTGSGANVLTF

J: TRBJ1-5
V: TRBV7-8
D: NA
size: NA
DNA: TGTGCCAGCAGAGTCAACTTATATCAGCCCCAGCATTTT
CDR3: CASRVNLYQPQHF

J: TRBJ1-2
V: TRBV4-1
D: NA
size: NA
DNA: TGCGCCAGCAGCCAAGATGCGTCTAACTATGGCTACACCTTC
CDR3: CASSQDASNYGYTF

J: TRBJ2-5
V: TRBV7-9
D: NA
size: NA
DNA: TGTGCCAGCAGCTCATACAGCAGGGGCCAAGAGACCCAGTACTTC
CDR3: CASSSYSRGQETQYF

J: TRBJ1-2
V: TRBV16
D: TRBD1
size: NA
DNA: TGTGCCAGCAGCCAATTACAGGGGAGAGGCGGCTACACCTTC
CDR3: CASSQLQGRGGYTF

J: TRBJ2-7
V: TRBV6-6
D: NA
size: NA
DNA: TGTGCCAGCAGTCGGGGGAGCGAGCAGTACTTC
CDR3: CASSRGSEQYF

J: TRBJ2-3
V: TRBV10-1
D: NA
size: NA
DNA: TGCGCCAGCAGTGTCAACCTGAAGGGGGATACGCAGTATTTT
CDR3: CASSVNLKGDTQYF

J: TRBJ1-5
V: TRBV11-1
D: NA
size: NA
DNA: TGTGCCAGCAGCGAGGGGGGGAGACAGCCCCAGCATTTT
CDR3: CASSEGGRQPQHF

J: TRBJ1-1
V: TRBV6-1
D: NA
size: few
DNA: TGTGCCAGCAGTGAAGCGTCTAGGAGTGAAGCTTTCTTT
CDR3: CASSEASRSEAFF

J: TRBJ1-3
V: TRBV14
D: NA
size: NA
DNA: TGTGCCAGCAGCCGAAAGCCTCAGGGTTTTGGAAACACCATATATTTT
CDR3: CASSRKPQGFGNTIYF

J: TRBJ1-1
V: TRBV3-1/TRBV3-2
D: NA
size: NA
DNA: TGTGCCAGCGCCCACGGCGGAACGGTGAACACTGAAGCTTTCTTT
CDR3: CASAHGGTVNTEAFF

J: TRBJ2-7
V: TRBV5-1
D: NA
size: few
DNA: TGCGCCAGCAGCTTGGCCAATCAGGGGAGAGGGTACGAGCAGTACTTC
CDR3: CASSLANQGRGYEQYF

J: TRBJ1-1
V: TRBV19
D: NA
size: once
DNA: TGTGCCAGTAGTATACAGGGTATTAACACTGAAGCTTTCTTT
CDR3: CASSIQGINTEAFF

J: TRBJ2-5
V: TRBV5-4
D: NA
size: NA
DNA: TGTGCCAGCAGCTTGGCGGCAGGCGGGGAGACCCAGTACTTC
CDR3: CASSLAAGGETQYF

J: TRBJ2-2
V: TRBV24-1
D: NA
size: NA
DNA: TGTGCCATCGGACAGACGAACACCGGGGAGCTGTTTTTT
CDR3: CAIGQTNTGELFF

J: TRBJ1-2
V: TRBV3-1/TRBV3-2
D: TRBD1
size: NA
DNA: TGTGCCAGCAGCCAAGATTACAGGGGTCGCCACACCTTC
CDR3: CASSQDYRGRHTF

J: TRBJ1-4
V: TRBV7-8
D: TRBD1
size: NA
DNA: TGTGCCAGCAGCTCGACAGGGGGCGCTTCTGAAAAACTGTTTTTT
CDR3: CASSSTGGASEKLFF